This T cell receptor beta chain was captured by sequencing in a study of blood T cell repertoires in COVID-19. In the study overall: Specimens from acute and convalescent COVID-19 originated in the United States, Italy and Spain. T cells, B-cell-depleted T cells, or PBMCs provided the cDNA or gDNA that served as material.

Produced via immunoSEQ multiplex PCR; TCRdb's table is partial and in-frame only. Of fewer than 150,000 clones in the sample, around nine tenths were seen once. The germline V gene has CDR1 LGHNA and CDR2 YSLEER. The V end was cut by 6 bases, the J end by 5 bases, with 14 bases between. This CDR3 has 13 amino acids. The chain has TRBV4-3 and TRBJ2-7; weak D call: TRBD1 (6 bases). The sequenced sample consisted of peripheral blood. This sequence originates from a woman in her thirties or forties with acute or convalescent COVID-19. This CDR3 is CASRGAGEHEQYF. For the CDR3, the DNA is TGCGCCAGCAGGGGGGCAGGGGAACACGAGCAGTACTTC.